This TCR beta chain was profiled in a study of radiation and T cells in renal cell carcinoma (dated by TCRdb to between 2020 and 2021). About the investigation overall: Samples were obtained from a clinical trial, in which 15 Gy stereotactic body radiation therapy was delivered to primary renal cell carcinomas and nephrectomy was performed 4 weeks later. TCR beta sequencing covered some 55 samples in total, comprising around 25 tumors and about 27 peripheral blood samples. Across all 53 samples, more than 4,000,000 unique CDR3 nucleotide sequences, encoding 2.5 million to 3 million unique CDR3 amino acid sequences, were identified.

What the time point label conveys for this sample: blood 2 weeks post-SBRT. Sample treatment or condition, as interpreted from the label and publication: 15 Gy SBRT to primary tumor, nephrectomy 4 weeks later. To follow tumor-enriched clonotypes, peripheral blood was collected serially from radiation-treated patients at baseline and again at 2 weeks and 4 weeks after SBRT. Every patient's renal cell carcinoma showed clear cell pathology. The QIAamp DNA Blood Mini Kit (Qiagen) was used to prepare genomic DNA for TCR sequencing. The analyses included only samples that passed all quality control checks. Remarks on this clone: Its antigen is not yet known. Base-call qualities are not available, and no considerably larger clone is one nucleotide away.

Study-level results and caveats: Top tumor clonotypes rose in blood from baseline to 2 weeks post-radiation, then contracted by 4 weeks, suggesting transient expansion of tumor-resident clones. Because pretreatment tumor biopsies were not available, the study could not determine whether clonotypes were already present within the tumor at baseline. Tracking of blood repertoire dynamics stopped at about 27 days after treatment, with no follow-up past that point. The single-armed trial design could not address effects of radiation dose or scheduling on the TCR repertoire.

TCR beta libraries were generated from genomic DNA with the immunoSEQ kit, following the manufacturer's recommendations. Library preparation used a first multiplex PCR with proprietary primers, then a second PCR adding unique barcodes, with bead cleanups after each round. A kit-provided positive control reaction and a negative control reaction were included in every sample batch. The final libraries were assessed on an Agilent 4200 TapeStation D1000 ScreenTape, pooled by volume, and quantified by qPCR. Sequencing was performed on an Illumina NextSeq500 with a MidOutput 150-cycle cartridge, and 156 Read1 and 15 Index1 cycles were run with kit custom primers. The pooled library was loaded at 0.75 to 1 pM, and about 21% PhiX control was spiked in. The study's own analysis went as follows. The vendor-processed data were analyzed in R, and a clonotype was defined as all T cells that share the same CDR3 nucleotide sequence. In the clone abundance analyses, frequencies in each sample were normalized to that sample's 10,000 most abundant clones. Public T cell clones, averaging fewer than five per sample, were removed before analysis. Tumor-enriched clonotypes and baseline blood-enriched clonotypes were defined as those with an abundance difference of at least 32-fold between compartments. A beta-binomial differential abundance model was used to identify clonotypes that expanded or contracted between blood time points. Similarity between tumor and blood repertoires was quantified using the Baroni-Urbani and Buser coefficient, and groups were compared with two-tailed Wilcoxon tests in R. Not all clones reach the TCRdb copy of this immuneACCESS table, which keeps in-frame sequences only. Checked studies attribute under half of the gap to unresolved V genes and leave the rest unexplained. From that table come the V and J calls and clone size; the DNA was used to work out D and trimming. Recorded for this sample are 100,000 to 150,000 clones; around 89% of them occurred a single time. The ten largest clones add up to 4.5% to 7.5% of the sample.

V was cut back by 7 bases and J by 1 base, leaving a gap of 10 bases between them. The germline V gene encodes CDR1 SEHNR and CDR2 FQNEAQ (reference sequence). The CDR3, from cysteine to phenylalanine, totals 13 residues. Only the CDR3 region is kept as DNA, spanning 39 bases read in frame from base 1. The rearrangement joined TRBV7-9 to TRBJ1-2; a tentative D call is TRBD1 (6 bases match). This TCR was sampled from a woman in her 70s with renal cell carcinoma. The material sequenced was blood, taken from a patient whose treatment included radiotherapy and nephrectomy. The DNA reads as follows: TGTGCCAGCACCGGACAGCTTAACTATGGCTACACCTTC. This sequence encodes CASTGQLNYGYTF.